This TCR beta chain was sequenced in a study of cytomegalovirus exposure and HLA in healthy donors. Turning to the study itself: HLA-typed donors were the source of about 85 million unique TCRs, which an early data release held. Whole-study results and caveats: The study labeled fewer than 200 TCR beta chains cytomegalovirus-associated. TRBV6-2, TRBV6-3 and some other V segments were excluded as indistinguishable.

V lost 0 bases and J 0 bases, leaving 8 bases between the germline ends. The germline gives CDR1 SGHTA, CDR2 FQGNSA. The CDR3 is 15 amino acids. The PCR ran on 60 Vbeta and 13 Jbeta primers. The assay was immunoSEQ multiplex PCR, and TCRdb's table has in-frame clones only and misses some. The repertoire has some 170,000 clones, around 83% of them found once; the top ten carry 0.9% to 1%. On this clone itself: Antigen: not known.

The sequence came from a girl aged 2 to 10 in good health and CMV-seropositive. Material: PBMCs. This sequence joins TRBV7-2 and TRBJ2-5, with D possibly being TRBD2 (6 bases). The DNA for the CDR3 is TGTGCCAGCAGCTTAGCGGGGGGACACCAAGAGACCCAGTACTTC. Amino acid sequence: CASSLAGGHQETQYF. The whole variable domain, filled in from reference TRBV7-2 and TRBJ2-5, reads GAGVSQSPSNKVTEKGKDVELRCDPISGHTALYWYRQSLGQGLEFLIYFQGNSAPDKSGLPSDRFSAERTGGSVSTLTIQRTQQEDSAVYLCASSLAGGHQETQYFGPGTRLLVL.